The entry below gives a single T cell receptor (beta chain) sequence along with its context. This specimen comes from a study of memory CD4+ T cells and cytomegalovirus serostatus. The sort gate was single viable CD3+CD4+CD8-CD45RO+ cells for memory CD4+ T cells. V lost 3 bases and J 0 bases, leaving 15 bases between the germline ends. The CDR3 totals 18 residues. Germline CDR1 reads MDHEN; CDR2 reads SYDVKM. Sequencing was performed with immunoSEQ multiplex PCR; in TCRdb, only in-frame clones are kept and a portion is missing. The sample has about 57,000 clones, roughly four fifths seen once. The V and J genes are TRBV28 and TRBJ2-6, with a weak D call TRBD1 (6 bases). This sequence was found in an adult in good health and CMV-seronegative. Source material: memory CD4+ T cells from blood. The chain's CDR3 is CASSLPGQKSSGANVLTF. The CDR3 region has the DNA TGTGCCAGCAGTTTGCCGGGACAAAAGAGCTCTGGGGCCAACGTCCTGACTTTC.